The 15 T cell receptor beta chains below were found in one sample sequenced in a study of T cell responses to AZD1222 COVID-19 vaccine. Clones were read by immunoSEQ multiplex PCR, and TCRdb kept only the in-frame ones, dropping some. This table has 95,000 to 150,000 clones, approximately 84% appearing once. The source was peripheral blood, collected on day 0 of AZD1222 vaccination. These receptors all come from an adult in good health.

The CDR3 reads CASSLDRGRAGELFF. DNA for the CDR3: TGCGCCAGCAGCTTGGACAGGGGGCGCGCCGGGGAGCTGTTTTTT. The chain recombines TRBV5-1 with TRBJ2-2; 9 bases line up with TRBD1. Germline lookup yields CDR1 SGHRS and CDR2 YFSETQ. The V and J ends lost 0 bases and 6 bases, in that order; junction bases with no gene match: 3. The CDR3 contains 15 residues.

J is TRBJ2-7 and V is TRBV21-1; no DNA check was done on the table's D call, TRBD2. TRBV21-1 has pseudogene status. The CDR3 is 15 residues long. As DNA, the CDR3 is TGTGCCAGCAGCCTAAGGGAGGGACTAGCGAGGGAGCAGTACTTC. It codes for CASSLREGLAREQYF.

The V call is TRBV6-5, the J call TRBJ1-1; no reliable D call. Trimming took 6 bases from V and 1 from J, leaving 9 bases between them. The CDR3 has 13 amino acids. Germline V CDR1 and CDR2: MNHEY, SVGAGI. The CDR3 loop reads CASSPRWNTEAFF. The CDR3, as DNA: TGTGCCAGCAGCCCCAGATGGAACACTGAAGCTTTCTTT.

This clone showed up just once. The J gene is TRBJ1-4, the V gene TRBV29-1; TRBD1 aligns across 9 bases. Germline CDR1 is SQVTM and CDR2 is ANQGSEA. V shed 7 bases, J shed 8 bases, and the junction held 5 bases outside the gene matches. CDR3 length: 12 amino acids. CDR3 coding DNA: TGCAGCGCCGGGACAGGGAGGGAAAAACTGTTTTTT. This sequence encodes CSAGTGREKLFF.

The rearrangement joins TRBV6-5 to TRBJ2-5, with D unresolved. V was cut by 6 bases and J by 0 bases, with 8 bases left in between. The CDR3 consists of 13 residues. Germline V lookup: CDR1 MNHEY, CDR2 SVGAGI. CDR3 coding DNA: TGTGCCAGCAGCCCGACATACCAAGAGACCCAGTACTTC. Translated: CASSPTYQETQYF.

The chain employs TRBV7-9 and TRBJ2-3; 10 positions agree with TRBD1. With V trimmed by 2 bases and J by 6 bases, 5 bases remained unmatched. CDR3 length: 15 residues. Germline V gene lookup returns CDR1 SEHNR and CDR2 FQNEAQ (reference sequence). In DNA, the CDR3 is TGTGCCAGCAGCTTAAGTCGACAGGGGGCGGATACGCAGTATTTT. Its protein product is CASSLSRQGADTQYF.

The V gene is TRBV6-5, the J gene TRBJ1-2, with a tentative D call TRBD1 (6 bases). The germline CDR1 and CDR2 sequences are MNHEY and SVGAGI. CDR3 size: 16 residues. V lost 2 bases, J lost 4 bases, and 17 bases lay in between. CDR3 loop: CASSYAGRGTGYGYTF. In DNA, the CDR3 is TGTGCCAGCAGTTACGCGGGCAGGGGCACAGGCTATGGCTACACCTTC.

The gene calls are TRBV12-3 or TRBV12-4 and TRBJ2-7; D not resolved. The V end was cut by 3 bases, the J end by 4 bases, with 10 bases between. CDR3 length equals 13 residues. CDR3 loop: CASSFLSPYEQYF. CDR3 nucleotides: TGTGCCAGCAGTTTTCTGTCGCCGTACGAGCAGTACTTC.

The gene calls are TRBV24-1 and TRBJ2-3, with 7 bases matching TRBD2. The CDR3 has 16 amino acids. V lost 5 bases to trimming and J lost 0 bases; unmatched junction nucleotides: 7. CDR1 KGHDR and CDR2 SFDVKD come from the germline V gene. The CDR3 DNA reads as TGTGCCACCAGTGGAGCGGGGCCCCCTAGCACAGATACGCAGTATTTT. Its protein is CATSGAGPPSTDTQYF.

Comments on this clone: The same CDR3 can be traced to other DNA sequences in this sample. The CDR3 is CASSDYEQYF. For the CDR3, the DNA is TGTGCCAGCAGTGACTACGAGCAGTACTTC. The chain couples TRBV2 to TRBJ2-7; no definite D call. CDR3 size: 10 residues. Trimming took off 3 bases at V and 3 bases at J, with 0 bases between the two ends. Germline V gene sequence: CDR1 SNHLY, CDR2 FYNNEI.

The chain links TRBV19 to TRBJ1-5, with D maybe TRBD1 (6 bases). CDR3 length: 14 amino acids. Trimming took 3 bases from V and 6 from J, leaving 12 bases between them. Germline V lookup: CDR1 LNHDA, CDR2 SQIVND (reference sequence). Here the CDR3 reads CASSMEGVIQPQHF. The CDR3 coding sequence is TGTGCCAGTAGTATGGAGGGGGTAATTCAGCCCCAGCATTTT.

The rearrangement links TRBV6-5 to TRBJ1-1; weak D call: TRBD1 (5 bases). With 7 bases removed from V and 1 base from J, the gap between germline ends came to 10 bases. There are 13 residues in the CDR3. Germline V gene lookup returns CDR1 MNHEY and CDR2 SVGAGI. The CDR3 bases are TGTGCCAGCAATAGGGACCCGAACACTGAAGCTTTCTTT. Protein sequence: CASNRDPNTEAFF.

This chain uses TRBV5-1 with TRBJ2-3, with 14 bases matching TRBD2. V trimming: 4 bases; J trimming: 5 bases; junction bases outside the gene matches: 6. CDR3 size: 16 residues. Germline CDR1 and CDR2: SGHRS and YFSETQ. CDR3 bases: TGCGCCAGCAGCCCGGGACTAGCGGGAGCGGGAGATACGCAGTATTTT. This sequence encodes CASSPGLAGAGDTQYF.

The gene calls are TRBV6-1 and TRBJ1-5; 7 bases are shared with TRBD1. Per germline, CDR1 MNHNS and CDR2 SASEGT. CDR3 length: 13 residues. J gave up 7 bases and V 3 bases, and 3 bases lay outside the gene matches. The CDR3, as DNA: TGTGCCAGCAGTGATGACAGGGCCCAGCCCCAGCATTTT. As protein: CASSDDRAQPQHF.

The V call is TRBV7-2, the J call TRBJ2-1; tentative D call: TRBD1 (6 bases). The germline V gene encodes CDR1 SGHTA and CDR2 FQGNSA. Between the trimmed V and J ends, which lost 9 bases and 2 bases, there was a span of 11 bases. The CDR3 totals 13 residues. CDR3 in DNA: TGTGCCAGTTCCAGGGGCCCCTACAATGAGCAGTTCTTC. Translated, it gives CASSRGPYNEQFF.